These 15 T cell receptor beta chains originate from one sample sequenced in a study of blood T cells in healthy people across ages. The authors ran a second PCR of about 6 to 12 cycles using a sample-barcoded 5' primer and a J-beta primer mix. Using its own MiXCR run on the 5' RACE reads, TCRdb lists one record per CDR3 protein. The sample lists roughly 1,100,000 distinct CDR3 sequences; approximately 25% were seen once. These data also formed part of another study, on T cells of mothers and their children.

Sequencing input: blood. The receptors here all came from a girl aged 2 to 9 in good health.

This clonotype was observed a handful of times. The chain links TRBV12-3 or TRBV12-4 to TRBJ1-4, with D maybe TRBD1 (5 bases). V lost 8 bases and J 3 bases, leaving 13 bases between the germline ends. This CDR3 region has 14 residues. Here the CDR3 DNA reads TGTGCCAGCGGGTCACAGGATTCTAATGAAAAACTGTTTTTT. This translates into CASGSQDSNEKLFF.

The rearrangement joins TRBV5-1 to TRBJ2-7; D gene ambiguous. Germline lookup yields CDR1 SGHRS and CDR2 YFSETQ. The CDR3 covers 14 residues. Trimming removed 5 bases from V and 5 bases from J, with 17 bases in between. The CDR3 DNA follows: TGCGCCAGCAGAAGTGAAGGGCCTCCTAACGAGCAGTACTTC. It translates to CASRSEGPPNEQYF.

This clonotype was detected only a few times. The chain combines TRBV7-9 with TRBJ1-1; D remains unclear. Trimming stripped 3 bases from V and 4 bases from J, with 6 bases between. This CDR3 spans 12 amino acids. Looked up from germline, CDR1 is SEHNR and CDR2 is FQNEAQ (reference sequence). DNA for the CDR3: TGTGCCAGCAGCTTGGAAGTCACTGAAGCTTTCTTT. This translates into CASSLEVTEAFF.

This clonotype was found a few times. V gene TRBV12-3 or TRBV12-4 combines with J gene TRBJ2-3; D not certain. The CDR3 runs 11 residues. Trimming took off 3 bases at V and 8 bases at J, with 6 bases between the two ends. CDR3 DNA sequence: TGTGCCAGCAGTTTTACGGGTACGCAGTATTTT. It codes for CASSFTGTQYF.

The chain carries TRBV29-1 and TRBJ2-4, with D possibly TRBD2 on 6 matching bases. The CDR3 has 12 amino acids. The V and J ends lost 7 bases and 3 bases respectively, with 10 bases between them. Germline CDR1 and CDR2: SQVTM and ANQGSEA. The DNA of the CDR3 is TGCAGCGGCGGGGCTGGCAAAAACATTCAGTACTTC. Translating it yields CSGGAGKNIQYF.

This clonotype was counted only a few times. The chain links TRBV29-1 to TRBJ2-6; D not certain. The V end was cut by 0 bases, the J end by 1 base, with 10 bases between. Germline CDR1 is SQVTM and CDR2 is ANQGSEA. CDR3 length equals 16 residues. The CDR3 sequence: CSVEDPLSSGANVLTF. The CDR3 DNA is TGCAGCGTTGAAGATCCTTTGAGTTCTGGGGCCAACGTCCTGACTTTC.

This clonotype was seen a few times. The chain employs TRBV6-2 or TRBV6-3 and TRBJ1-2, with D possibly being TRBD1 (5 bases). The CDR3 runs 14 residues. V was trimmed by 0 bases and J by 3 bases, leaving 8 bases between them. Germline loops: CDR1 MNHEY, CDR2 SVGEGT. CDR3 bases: TGTGCCAGCAGTTACTCCGGGACGGACTATGGCTACACCTTC. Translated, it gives CASSYSGTDYGYTF.

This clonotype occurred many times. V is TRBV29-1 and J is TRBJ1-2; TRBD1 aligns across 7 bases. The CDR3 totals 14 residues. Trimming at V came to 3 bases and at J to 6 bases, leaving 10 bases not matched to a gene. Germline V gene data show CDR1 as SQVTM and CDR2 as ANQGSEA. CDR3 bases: TGCAGCGTTGATTCTATGGGACAGTTAGATGGCTACACCTTC. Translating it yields CSVDSMGQLDGYTF.

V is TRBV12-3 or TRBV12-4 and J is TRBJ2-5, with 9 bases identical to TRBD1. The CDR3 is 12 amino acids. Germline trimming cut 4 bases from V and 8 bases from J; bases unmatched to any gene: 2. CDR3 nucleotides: TGTGCCAGCAGTTGGGACAGGGTAACCCAGTACTTC. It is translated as CASSWDRVTQYF.

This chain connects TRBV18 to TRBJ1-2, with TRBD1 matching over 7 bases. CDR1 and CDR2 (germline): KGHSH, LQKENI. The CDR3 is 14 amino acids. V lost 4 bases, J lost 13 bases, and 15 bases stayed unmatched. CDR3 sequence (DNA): TGTGCCAGCTCACGCCCGGGACAGAGCTACAGAATCACCTTC. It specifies CASSRPGQSYRITF.

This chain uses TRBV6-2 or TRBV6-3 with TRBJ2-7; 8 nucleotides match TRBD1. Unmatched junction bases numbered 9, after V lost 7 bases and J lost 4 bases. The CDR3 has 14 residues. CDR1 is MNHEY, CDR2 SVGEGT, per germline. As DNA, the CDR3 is TGTGCCAGCACTCCGGACAGGGTAGGATACGAGCAGTACTTC. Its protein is CASTPDRVGYEQYF.

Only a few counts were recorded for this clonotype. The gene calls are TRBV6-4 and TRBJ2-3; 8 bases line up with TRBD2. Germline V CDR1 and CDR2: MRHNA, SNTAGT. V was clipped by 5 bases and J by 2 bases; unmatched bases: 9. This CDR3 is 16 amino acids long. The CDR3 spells CASSLHSGEPTDTQYF. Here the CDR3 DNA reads TGTGCCAGCAGTCTACATAGCGGGGAGCCCACAGATACGCAGTATTTT.

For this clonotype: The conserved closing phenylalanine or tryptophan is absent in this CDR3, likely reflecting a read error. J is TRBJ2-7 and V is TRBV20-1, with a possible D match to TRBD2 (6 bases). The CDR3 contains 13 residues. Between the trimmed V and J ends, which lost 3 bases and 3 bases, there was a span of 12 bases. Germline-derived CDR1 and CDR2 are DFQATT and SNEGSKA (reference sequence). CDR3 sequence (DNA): TGCAGTGCTAGGGAACCGGGAGACTACGAGCAGTACTCC. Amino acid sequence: CSAREPGDYEQYS.

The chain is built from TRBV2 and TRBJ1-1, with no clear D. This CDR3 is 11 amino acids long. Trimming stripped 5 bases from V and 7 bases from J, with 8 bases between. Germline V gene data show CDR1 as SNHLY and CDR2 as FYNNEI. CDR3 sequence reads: CASSPSLEAFF. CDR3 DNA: TGTGCCAGCAGTCCCAGCCTTGAAGCTTTCTTT.

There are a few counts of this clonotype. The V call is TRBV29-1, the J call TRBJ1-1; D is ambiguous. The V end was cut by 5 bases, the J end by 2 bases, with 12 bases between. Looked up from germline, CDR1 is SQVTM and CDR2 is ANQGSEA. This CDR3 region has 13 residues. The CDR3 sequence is CSVSGRVNTEAFF. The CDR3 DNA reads TGCAGCGTTAGTGGGAGGGTAAACACTGAAGCTTTCTTT.